Listed below are T cell receptor beta chains from one sample, sequenced in a study of blood T cell repertoires in COVID-19. Assay used: immunoSEQ multiplex PCR; TCRdb lists only in-frame clones, some missing. The table has 150,000 to 200,000 clones, under 90% seen once. Sample: peripheral blood. These receptors were collected from a woman aged 70-85 years with COVID-19, enrolled during active disease. CDR3s include the opening cysteine and the closing phenylalanine or tryptophan. Fields, in order: clone size, V gene, J gene, D gene, CDR3 DNA, CDR3 protein. A D gene is named only where the DNA matches it firmly. Size is stated for part of the rows, as once, few or many counts, or as a class when the clone is expanded.

clone size: -
V gene: TRBV28
J gene: TRBJ2-7
D gene: -
CDR3 DNA: TGTGCCAGCAATCGGGGGGGCCAGGGACAGTTCTACGAGCAGTACTTC
CDR3 protein: CASNRGGQGQFYEQYF

clone size: -
V gene: TRBV12-5
J gene: TRBJ1-1
D gene: -
CDR3 DNA: TGTGCTAGTGGGCGGGATCTTCGGGCTGAAGCTTTCTTT
CDR3 protein: CASGRDLRAEAFF

clone size: -
V gene: TRBV28
J gene: TRBJ2-2
D gene: TRBD1
CDR3 DNA: TGTGCCAGCAGTTCAAACAGGGGGAGAACCGGGGAGCTGTTTTTT
CDR3 protein: CASSSNRGRTGELFF

clone size: -
V gene: TRBV10-2
J gene: TRBJ1-1
D gene: -
CDR3 DNA: TGCGCCAGCAGTGAACTCACTGAAGCTTTCTTT
CDR3 protein: CASSELTEAFF

clone size: -
V gene: TRBV19
J gene: TRBJ1-2
D gene: -
CDR3 DNA: TGTGCCAGTAGTTGGGGGGGGCCCACGAAGAAGGGCTACACCTTC
CDR3 protein: CASSWGGPTKKGYTF

clone size: -
V gene: TRBV2
J gene: TRBJ1-5
D gene: -
CDR3 DNA: TGTGCCAGCAGTGAAATTGGGGCCAGCCAGGGGCCCCAGCATTTT
CDR3 protein: CASSEIGASQGPQHF

clone size: -
V gene: TRBV7-9
J gene: TRBJ1-3
D gene: -
CDR3 DNA: TGTGCCAGCAGCCCTCAGGGGTTTGGAAACACCATATATTTT
CDR3 protein: CASSPQGFGNTIYF

clone size: -
V gene: TRBV18
J gene: TRBJ1-5
D gene: TRBD1
CDR3 DNA: TGTGCCAGCTCACCTGCGCTGGGACAGGGGTCGGTTCAGCCCCAGCATTTT
CDR3 protein: CASSPALGQGSVQPQHF

clone size: few
V gene: TRBV12-5
J gene: TRBJ1-6
D gene: TRBD1
CDR3 DNA: TGTGCTAGTGGTCGCGGGACAGGAGACAATTCACCCCTCCACTTT
CDR3 protein: CASGRGTGDNSPLHF

clone size: -
V gene: TRBV28
J gene: TRBJ2-3
D gene: TRBD2
CDR3 DNA: TGTGCCAGCTGGACTAGCGGGAGAAGGGCAGATACGCAGTATTTT
CDR3 protein: CASWTSGRRADTQYF

clone size: -
V gene: TRBV12-3/TRBV12-4
J gene: TRBJ2-1
D gene: -
CDR3 DNA: TGTGCCAGCAGGGCCAAGGGAGCCTCGTTCTTC
CDR3 protein: CASRAKGASFF

clone size: few
V gene: TRBV30
J gene: TRBJ1-4
D gene: TRBD1
CDR3 DNA: TGTGCCTGGACTGGTGGGACAGGGAGCGAAAAACTGTTTTTT
CDR3 protein: CAWTGGTGSEKLFF

clone size: -
V gene: TRBV11-2
J gene: TRBJ2-7
D gene: -
CDR3 DNA: TGTGCCAGCAGCCTATCCGGGACACCGACCTACGAGCAGTACTTC
CDR3 protein: CASSLSGTPTYEQYF

clone size: few
V gene: TRBV7-3
J gene: TRBJ1-6
D gene: -
CDR3 DNA: TGTGCCAGCAGCTTAACGACAGGCTGGGATTCACCCCTCCACTTT
CDR3 protein: CASSLTTGWDSPLHF

clone size: -
V gene: TRBV19
J gene: TRBJ2-3
D gene: -
CDR3 DNA: TGTGCCAGTAGCCGACAGGCTAGCACAGATACGCAGTATTTT
CDR3 protein: CASSRQASTDTQYF

clone size: -
V gene: TRBV7-9
J gene: TRBJ2-3
D gene: TRBD2
CDR3 DNA: TGTGCCAGCGCCCGGCGGGAGGTGGGAGATACGCAGTATTTT
CDR3 protein: CASARREVGDTQYF

clone size: -
V gene: TRBV6-1
J gene: TRBJ2-2
D gene: -
CDR3 DNA: TGTGCCAGCAGTGAAAACCCAGACGGGGAGCTGTTTTTT
CDR3 protein: CASSENPDGELFF

clone size: -
V gene: TRBV24-1
J gene: TRBJ2-3
D gene: -
CDR3 DNA: TGTGCCACCAGTGATTTGCGGAGTCTGACAGATACGCAGTATTTT
CDR3 protein: CATSDLRSLTDTQYF